This T cell receptor beta chain was observed in a study of cytomegalovirus exposure and HLA in healthy donors. Whole-study context: Out of 398 genotyped donors, roughly 83% belonged to the Caucasian-associated ancestry cluster. Study-level results: A later analysis linked a missense variant in DCLRE1C to the trimming of TCR beta V and J genes. Rarity marked most TCR sequences, yet some public TCRs occurred in many donors. Three CMV-associated chains were confirmed in vitro to be specific for CMV antigens.

The CDR3 totals 14 residues. The ends lost 2 bases at V and 8 bases at J; junction bases unmatched: 7. Germline V gene lookup returns CDR1 MDHEN and CDR2 SYDVKM. PCR amplification relied on 60 Vbeta primers (plus 13 Jbeta primers). Generated by immunoSEQ multiplex PCR, the TCRdb table keeps only in-frame clones and is missing some. The repertoire holds approximately 190,000 clones, with over 60% as singletons. In regard to this clone: Its antigen is unknown.

The genes are TRBV28 and TRBJ1-2; TRBD1 agrees at 8 bases. The sequence came from a woman in her twenties or thirties in good health and CMV-seropositive. The material sequenced was PBMCs. CDR3 DNA sequence: TGTGCCAGCAGTTTAACTGACAGGGGCTGGGGCTACACCTTC. As protein: CASSLTDRGWGYTF.